Below, one T cell receptor (beta chain) is given with its context. The clone's antigen remains unknown. Base quality data are lacking; no much larger clone is found one base away. Moderately to severely active disease, a Clinical Activity Score of at least 3, a NOSPECS grade of at least 4, and a duration under 3 months were present in ophthalmopathy patients. The study excluded patients with uncontrolled infections, other autoimmune diseases, pregnancy or lactation. Clinical symptoms, serum thyroxine and TRAb, thyroid ultrasound, and orbital computed tomography formed the basis for the diagnoses. PBMCs were isolated from more than 9 ml of fresh peripheral blood by Ficoll-Paque density gradient centrifugation. Total RNA was extracted with Trizol reagent, and quality was checked on an Agilent 2100 Bioanalyzer. Amplification of TCR beta CDR3 regions was carried out from RNA transcripts. The first round of RT-PCR for the TCR CDR3 was performed with the HTBI primer set and the Qiagen OneStep RT-PCR kit. Libraries were constructed in a second round of multiplex PCR, after which size selection and purification were carried out. Libraries were sequenced paired-end with 100 bp reads on an Illumina HiSeq2000. The study's processing was this. SOAPnuke was used to process the raw data, with reads discarded if the reads contained adapters or uncalled bases, had a mean Phred below 15, or lacked an exact constant-primer or identifier match. High-quality paired reads were merged using COPE v1.2.5, and each unique nucleotide sequence was defined as a clonotype. MiTCR v1.1 was used to align clonotypes to the IMGT TRBV, TRBD and TRBJ reference segments. Analysis was restricted to V-J combinations with a frequency above 0.0001, which covered 99.2% of repertoires. A TCS score was defined as the ratio between F50 (clonal expansion) and ExV (chaos), using BLOSUM62-based TCRdist between CDR3 peptides within each V-J. Welch's t-statistics and random forest reduced 450 to 600 V-J features to fewer than 15, which were used in a naive Bayes classifier (R e1071). The Morisita-Horn index was used to measure how similar the thyroid and blood repertoires were. The raw public reads went through TCRdb reprocessing: fastp at Q25, MiXCR clone calling, in-frame beta chains kept. Each CDR3 protein appears once, grouped with its most common genes and DNA. None of the V and J calls come from the authors' own analysis; TCRdb made them. This sample holds around 610,000 distinct CDR3 sequences; roughly 14% were observed only once. Jointly, the top ten make up 3.5% to 4.5% of the sample.

This record comes from a study of T cells in Graves' hyperthyroidism and ophthalmopathy (dated by TCRdb to about 2019). A note on the overall study: Peripheral blood was collected at initial diagnosis, before any treatment. Prospective prediction of ophthalmopathy was tested in an independent validation cohort of fewer than 20 hyperthyroidism patients and 17 patients who later progressed to ophthalmopathy. In about 6 Graves' hyperthyroidism patients, the study also compared T-cell repertoires from thyroid tissue with T-cell repertoires from blood. After sampling, hyperthyroidism patients received methimazole starting at 30 mg daily, and ophthalmopathy patients received high-dose intravenous methylprednisolone. To identify distinguishing TCR V-J signatures, a discovery cohort of 100 patients was used, comprising 43 with Graves' ophthalmopathy and around 60 with stable Graves' hyperthyroidism. The 75 to 100 discovery patients were randomly split 7:3 into training and test sets. According to the paper, TCR Vbeta CDR3 sequencing was carried out on 135 peripheral blood samples, which came from under 50 ophthalmopathy, 75 or so hyperthyroidism and roughly 17 progressor patients.

As encoded in the germline V gene (reference sequence), CDR1 is LNHDA while CDR2 is SQIVND. Trimming removed 3 bases from V and 2 bases from J; the gene matches leave 9 bases unexplained. The CDR3 runs 16 residues from the cysteine to the phenylalanine. Kept here is only the CDR3 DNA, which spans 48 bases and is read in frame from base 1. The research as a whole found: In validation, progression to ophthalmopathy was predicted by the model with nearly 71% sensitivity and under 85% specificity, a median of about 6.4 months before onset. Ophthalmopathy was separated from stable hyperthyroidism by a 13 V-J signature model, with around 90% sensitivity and roughly 81% specificity obtained in cross-validation and 80%/75% obtained in testing. Most expanded thyroid clonotypes (frequency above 0.001) were also detected in blood, suggesting blood repertoires may reflect thyroid immune responses. No statistical method was used to fix the sample size in advance, and group allocation was not hidden from the investigators.

Sequences were obtained from blood. The receptor comes from a woman aged 40 to 50 with Graves' ophthalmopathy. The chain was built from TRBV19 and TRBJ2-7, and 8 bases in between align with TRBD1. CDR3 loop: CASSIRPGTGPYEQYF. The base sequence is TGTGCCAGTAGTATCCGACCCGGGACAGGTCCCTACGAGCAGTACTTC.